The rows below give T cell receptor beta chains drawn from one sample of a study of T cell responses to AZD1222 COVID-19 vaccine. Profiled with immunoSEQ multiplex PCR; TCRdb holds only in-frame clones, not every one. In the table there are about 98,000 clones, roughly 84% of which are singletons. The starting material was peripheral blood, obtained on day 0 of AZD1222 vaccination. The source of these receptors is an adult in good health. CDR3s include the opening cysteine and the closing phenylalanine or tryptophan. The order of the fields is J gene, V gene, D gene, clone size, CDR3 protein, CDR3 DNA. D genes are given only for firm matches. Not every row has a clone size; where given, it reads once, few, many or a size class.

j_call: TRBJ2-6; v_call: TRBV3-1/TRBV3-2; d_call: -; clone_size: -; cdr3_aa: CASSRDGAGANVLTF; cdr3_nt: TGTGCCAGCAGCCGGGACGGGGCAGGGGCCAACGTCCTGACTTTC
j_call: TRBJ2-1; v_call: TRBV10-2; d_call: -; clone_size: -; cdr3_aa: CASGRDQLSNEQFF; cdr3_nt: TGCGCCAGCGGCCGGGACCAATTGTCGAATGAGCAGTTCTTC
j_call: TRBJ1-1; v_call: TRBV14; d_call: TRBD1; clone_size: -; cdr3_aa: CASSQGTGTEAFF; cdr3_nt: TGTGCCAGCAGCCAGGGGACAGGCACTGAAGCTTTCTTT
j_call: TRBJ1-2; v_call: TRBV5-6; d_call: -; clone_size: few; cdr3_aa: CASSLITGYTF; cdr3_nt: TGTGCCAGCAGCTTGATAACGGGCTACACCTTC
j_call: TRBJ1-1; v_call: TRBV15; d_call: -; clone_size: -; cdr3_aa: CATSSDVWGDTEAFF; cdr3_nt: TGTGCCACCAGCAGTGATGTATGGGGGGACACTGAAGCTTTCTTT
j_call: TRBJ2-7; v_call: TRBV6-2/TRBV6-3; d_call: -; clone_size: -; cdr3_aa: CASSRDQTNYEQYF; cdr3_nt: TGTGCCAGCAGCCGGGACCAGACCAACTACGAGCAGTACTTC
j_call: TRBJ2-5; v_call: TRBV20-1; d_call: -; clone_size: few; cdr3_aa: CSATRQTQYF; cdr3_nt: TGCAGTGCTACCCGTCAGACCCAGTACTTC
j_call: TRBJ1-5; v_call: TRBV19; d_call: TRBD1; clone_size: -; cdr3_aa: CASSSRTGGDNQPQHF; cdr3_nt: TGTGCCAGTAGTAGTAGGACAGGGGGGGACAATCAGCCCCAGCATTTT
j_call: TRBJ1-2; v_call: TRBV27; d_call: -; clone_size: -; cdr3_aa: CATSYGNGNGYTF; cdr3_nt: TGTGCCACCTCCTATGGGAACGGAAATGGCTACACCTTC
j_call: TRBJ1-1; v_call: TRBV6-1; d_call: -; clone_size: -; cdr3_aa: CASSEWGSNTEAFF; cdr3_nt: TGTGCCAGCAGTGAATGGGGTTCGAACACTGAAGCTTTCTTT
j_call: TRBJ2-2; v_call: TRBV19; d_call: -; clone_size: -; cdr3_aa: CASSPMDRNTGELFF; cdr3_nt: TGTGCCAGTAGTCCAATGGACAGGAACACCGGGGAGCTGTTTTTT
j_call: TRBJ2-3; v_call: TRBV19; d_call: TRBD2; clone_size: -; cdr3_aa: CASRGLAKGTDTQYF; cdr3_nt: TGTGCCAGTAGAGGACTAGCGAAAGGAACAGATACGCAGTATTTT
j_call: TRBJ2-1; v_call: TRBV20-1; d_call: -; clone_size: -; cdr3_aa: CSASSPGKHNNEQFF; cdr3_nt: TGCAGTGCTAGTTCCCCGGGGAAACACAACAATGAGCAGTTCTTC
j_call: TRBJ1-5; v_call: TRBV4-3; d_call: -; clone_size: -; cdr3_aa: CASSQSRAGNQPQHF; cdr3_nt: TGCGCCAGCAGCCAATCCCGTGCAGGGAATCAGCCCCAGCATTTT
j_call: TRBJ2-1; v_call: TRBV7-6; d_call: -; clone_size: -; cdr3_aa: CASSFDPSSYNEQFF; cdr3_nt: TGTGCCAGCAGCTTCGACCCGAGCTCCTACAATGAGCAGTTCTTC
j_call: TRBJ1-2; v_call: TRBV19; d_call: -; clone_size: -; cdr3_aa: CASSMTDGYGYTF; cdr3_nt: TGTGCCAGTAGTATGACGGACGGTTATGGCTACACCTTC
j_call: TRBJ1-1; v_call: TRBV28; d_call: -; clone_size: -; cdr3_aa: CASSLRLGGGHTEAFF; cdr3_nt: TGTGCCAGCAGTTTAAGGCTCGGAGGAGGGCACACTGAAGCTTTCTTT
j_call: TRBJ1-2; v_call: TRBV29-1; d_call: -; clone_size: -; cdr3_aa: CSLGQVGGYTF; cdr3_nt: TGCAGCCTTGGGCAGGTCGGTGGCTACACCTTC
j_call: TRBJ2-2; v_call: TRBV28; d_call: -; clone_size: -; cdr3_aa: CASSQGSGELFF; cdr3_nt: TGTGCCAGCAGCCAGGGGTCCGGGGAGCTGTTTTTT
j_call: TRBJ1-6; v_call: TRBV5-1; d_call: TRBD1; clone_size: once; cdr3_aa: CASRGDRVDSPLHF; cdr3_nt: TGCGCCAGCAGGGGGGACAGGGTGGATTCACCCCTCCACTTT
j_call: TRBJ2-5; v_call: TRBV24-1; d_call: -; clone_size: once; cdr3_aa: CATSDGGLETQYF; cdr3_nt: TGTGCCACCAGTGACGGGGGATTAGAGACCCAGTACTTC
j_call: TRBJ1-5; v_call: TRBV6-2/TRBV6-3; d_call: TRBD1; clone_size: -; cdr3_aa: CASSYYLDRGESNQPQHF; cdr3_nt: TGTGCCAGCAGTTATTACCTTGACAGGGGAGAAAGCAATCAGCCCCAGCATTTT
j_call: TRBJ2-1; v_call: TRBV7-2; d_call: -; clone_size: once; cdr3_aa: CASSSDRSSYNEQFF; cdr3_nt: TGTGCCAGCAGCTCGGACAGAAGCTCCTACAATGAGCAGTTCTTC
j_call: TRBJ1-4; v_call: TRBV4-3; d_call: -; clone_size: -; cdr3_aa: CASSQVVNEKLFF; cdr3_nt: TGCGCCAGCAGCCAAGTTGTTAATGAAAAACTGTTTTTT
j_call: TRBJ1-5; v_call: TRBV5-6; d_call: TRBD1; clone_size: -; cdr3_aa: CASSLRGAGQGNQPQHF; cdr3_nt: TGTGCCAGCAGCTTGAGGGGGGCGGGACAGGGGAATCAGCCCCAGCATTTT
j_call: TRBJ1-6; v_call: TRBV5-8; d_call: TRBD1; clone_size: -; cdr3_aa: CASSIRQGGNSPLHF; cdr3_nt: TGTGCCAGCAGCATCCGACAGGGCGGAAATTCACCCCTCCACTTT
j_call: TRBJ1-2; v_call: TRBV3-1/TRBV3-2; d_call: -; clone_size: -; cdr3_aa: CASSQYGYGYTF; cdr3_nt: TGTGCCAGCAGCCAGTATGGCTATGGCTACACCTTC
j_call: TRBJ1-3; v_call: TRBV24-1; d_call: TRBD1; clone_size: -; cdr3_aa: CATSDGDSRRNTIYF; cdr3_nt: TGTGCCACCAGTGATGGGGACAGCCGCCGAAACACCATATATTTT
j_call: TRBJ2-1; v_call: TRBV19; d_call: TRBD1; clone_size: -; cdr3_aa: CASRPRTGTPNEQFF; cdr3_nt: TGTGCCAGTAGACCCAGGACAGGGACCCCCAATGAGCAGTTCTTC